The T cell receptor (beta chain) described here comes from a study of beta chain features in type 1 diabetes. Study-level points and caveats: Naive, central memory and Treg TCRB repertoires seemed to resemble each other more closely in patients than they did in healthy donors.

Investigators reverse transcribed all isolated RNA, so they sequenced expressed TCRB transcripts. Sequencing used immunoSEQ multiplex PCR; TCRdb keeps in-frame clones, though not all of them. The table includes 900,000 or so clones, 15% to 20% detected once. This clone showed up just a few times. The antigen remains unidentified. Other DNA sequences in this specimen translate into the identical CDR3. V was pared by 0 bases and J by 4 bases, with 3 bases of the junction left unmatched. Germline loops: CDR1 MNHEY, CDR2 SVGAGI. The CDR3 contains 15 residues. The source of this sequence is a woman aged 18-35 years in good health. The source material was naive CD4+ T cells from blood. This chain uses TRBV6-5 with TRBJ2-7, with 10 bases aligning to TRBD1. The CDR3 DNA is TGTGCCAGCAGTTACTCCGGGACAGGGGTTTACGAGCAGTACTTC. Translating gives CASSYSGTGVYEQYF.